This T cell receptor (beta chain) was identified during a study of blood T cell repertoires in COVID-19. The V end was cut by 1 base, the J end by 0 bases, with 19 bases between. The CDR3 totals 20 residues. Germline CDR1 LNHDA, CDR2 SQIVND (reference sequence). This clone showed up just once. Authors' processing steps: Amplification of reference gene primers provided the estimated nucleated cell counts. Assay: immunoSEQ multiplex PCR; the TCRdb copy retains only in-frame clones and omits some. The V and J calls and the clone size are those of that table, but D and trimming were determined from the DNA. The sample has 100,000 to 150,000 clones; approximately 90% are singletons.

Sequenced sample: peripheral blood. The rearrangement joins TRBV19 to TRBJ2-6, with D perhaps matching TRBD2 (7 bases). This TCR was recovered from a woman older than 75 with acute or convalescent COVID-19. CDR3 DNA sequence: TGTGCCAGTAGTATAGGATGGCGGGGGCGGATGGCCTCTGGGGCCAACGTCCTGACTTTC. Amino acids: CASSIGWRGRMASGANVLTF.